The 18 T cell receptor beta chains below were found in one sample sequenced in a study of vaccination and CD4 T cells after COVID-19. Their specific antigens are unknown. Treatment of the sample: 10-day PBMC culture with coronavirus spike peptide pools or control peptides (ViraFEST assay). The Oncomine TCR Beta short-read assay was applied to DNA of cultured CD4+ T cells. TCRdb called the PCR reads again in MiXCR, with one record for every CDR3 protein. The table lists about 15,000 distinct CDR3 sequences, roughly half of them singletons. Sequenced material: CD4+ T cells from blood, cultured in vitro. These receptors were obtained from a human donor who had recovered from COVID-19.

The chain carries TRBV20-1 and TRBJ2-7, with 9 bases aligning to TRBD1. The V gene's germline CDR1 is DFQATT and CDR2 SNEGSKA (reference sequence). The CDR3 length is 11 residues. The CDR3 nucleotides are TGCAGCTGGGACAGGGAGAACGAGCAGTACTTC. It specifies CSWDRENEQYF.

V usage is TRBV10-3 and J usage is TRBJ1-1; D not certain. Germline V CDR1 and CDR2: ENHRY, SYGVKD. The V and J ends lost 6 bases and 1 base respectively, with 6 bases between them. The CDR3 has 12 amino acids. The CDR3 region is CAISRPNTEAFF. DNA of the CDR3: TGTGCCATCAGCCGACCGAACACTGAAGCTTTCTTT.

This clonotype has just a few counts. The rearrangement uses TRBV4-2 and TRBJ1-6; TRBD1 agrees at 9 bases. V lost 2 bases to trimming and J lost 7 bases; unmatched junction nucleotides: 3. Germline CDR1 and CDR2: LGHNA and YNFKEQ. The CDR3 sequence is 15 residues long. The CDR3 sequence is CASSQLTGGNSPLHF. The CDR3 region has the DNA TGTGCCAGCAGCCAACTAACAGGGGGCAATTCACCCCTCCACTTT.

The chain links TRBV11-3 to TRBJ2-1; D is undetermined. The CDR3 consists of 17 residues. V was pared by 0 bases and J by 0 bases, with 12 bases between. The V gene's germline CDR1 is SGHNT and CDR2 YENEEA. The CDR3 DNA reads TGTGCCAGCAGCTTAGATAATCTGGGAAGCTCCTACAATGAGCAGTTCTTC. Residues: CASSLDNLGSSYNEQFF.

This clonotype has a handful of counts. The V call is TRBV6-2 or TRBV6-3, the J call TRBJ1-5; D unclear. V was shortened by 3 bases and J by 1 base, with 4 bases between the two germline ends. The germline V gene has CDR1 MNHEY and CDR2 SVGEGT. The CDR3 is 13 amino acids. The CDR3 coding sequence is TGTGCCAGCAGTTATGGGAGCAATCAGCCCCAGCATTTT. Translation: CASSYGSNQPQHF.

The chain links TRBV7-2 to TRBJ1-2; D possibly corresponds to TRBD1 (5 bases). The V and J ends lost 0 bases and 7 bases respectively, with 12 bases between them. CDR3 length equals 14 residues. Per the germline V gene, CDR1 is SGHTA and CDR2 is FQGNSA. The CDR3 is CASSLAGVKLGYTF. The CDR3 DNA sequence: TGTGCCAGCAGCTTAGCGGGGGTAAAGCTTGGCTACACCTTC.

The chain has TRBV6-5 and TRBJ1-1; no firm D call. Germline CDR1 MNHEY, CDR2 SVGAGI. This CDR3 comprises 12 residues. Trimming shortened V by 0 bases and J by 5 bases, and 4 bases separated the two germline ends. CDR3 sequence: CASSYSDTEAFF. CDR3 nucleotides: TGTGCCAGCAGTTACTCTGATACTGAAGCTTTCTTT.

The chain employs TRBV12-3 or TRBV12-4 and TRBJ1-6, with unresolved D. This CDR3 is built from 12 residues. Between the trimmed V and J ends, which lost 6 bases and 8 bases, there was a span of 8 bases. CDR3 in DNA: TGTGCCAGCAGCAGACGTGATTCACCCCTCCACTTT. It encodes CASSRRDSPLHF.

V is TRBV7-2 and J is TRBJ1-1; the D gene is possibly TRBD1 (6 bases). CDR3 length: 15 amino acids. Looked up from germline, CDR1 is SGHTA and CDR2 is FQGNSA. Trimming took off 5 bases at V and 2 bases at J, with 15 bases between the two ends. The CDR3 coding sequence is TGTGCCAGCAGCCTCGGACAGTTAGAAAACACTGAAGCTTTCTTT. Its translation is CASSLGQLENTEAFF.

CDR3 amino acids: CASSLGHYNEQFF. The CDR3 coding sequence is TGTGCCAGCAGCCTCGGGCACTACAATGAGCAGTTCTTC. V is TRBV6-2 or TRBV6-3 and J is TRBJ2-1; D unresolved. From germline, CDR1 is MNHEY and CDR2 SVGEGT. V lost 6 bases, J lost 3 bases, and 9 bases lay in between. This CDR3 spans 13 amino acids.

The J gene is TRBJ1-1, the V gene TRBV7-9; no clear D gene. The CDR3 length is 15 residues. V was clipped by 2 bases and J by 6 bases, with 16 bases between them. In germline, CDR1 is SEHNR, CDR2 FQNEAQ (reference sequence). CDR3 bases: TGTGCCAGCAGCTTACCTGCCGGCGGATTGGCTGAAGCTTTCTTT. This sequence encodes CASSLPAGGLAEAFF. Full variable domain (outside the CDR3, taken from reference TRBV7-9 and TRBJ1-1): DTGVSQNPRHKITKRGQNVTFRCDPISEHNRLYWYRQTLGQGPEFLTYFQNEAQLEKSRLLSDRFSAERPKGSFSTLEIQRTEQGDSAMYLCASSLPAGGLAEAFFGQGTRLTVV.

The CDR3 DNA reads as TGTGCCAGCAGCTACCAGACTAGCGGGCCTTACGAGCAGTACTTC. Amino acid sequence: CASSYQTSGPYEQYF. The genes are TRBV5-8 and TRBJ2-7; TRBD2 matches 10 bases. Germline V lookup: CDR1 SGHTS, CDR2 YDEGEE. V was clipped by 3 bases and J by 4 bases; unmatched bases: 7. This CDR3 comprises 15 residues. Drawing the rest from reference TRBV5-8 and TRBJ2-7, the complete variable domain is EAGVTQSPTHLIKTRGQQATLRCSPISGHTSVYWYQQALGLGLQFLLWYDEGEERNRGNFPPRFSGRQFPNYSSELNVNALELEDSALYLCASSYQTSGPYEQYFGPGTRLTVT.

This clonotype was detected a few times. The chain recombines TRBV6-1 with TRBJ1-1; 7 bases are shared with TRBD1. V lost 4 bases and J lost 7; bases outside the gene matches: 6. The CDR3 sequence is 13 residues long. CDR1 is MNHNS and CDR2 is SASEGT in the germline V gene. CDR3 nucleotide sequence: TGTGCCAGCAGTGGGACAGGTTTTGGTGAAGCTTTCTTT. It translates to CASSGTGFGEAFF.

This clonotype was detected a few times. This chain connects TRBV7-3 to TRBJ2-5, with 8 bases aligning to TRBD2. The trim removed 8 bases at V and 2 bases at J, leaving 19 bases unmatched. The germline CDR1 and CDR2 sequences are SGHTA and FQGTGA. The CDR3 covers 18 residues. CDR3 loop: CASGRSVRLAGNQETQYF. Written as DNA, the CDR3 is TGTGCCAGCGGTCGTTCTGTTCGTTTAGCGGGAAATCAAGAGACCCAGTACTTC.

The J gene is TRBJ1-5, the V gene TRBV6-2 or TRBV6-3; possibly TRBD1 for D (5 bases). The CDR3 is 14 residues long. Trimming took off 6 bases at V and 3 bases at J, with 12 bases between the two ends. Germline loops: CDR1 MNHEY, CDR2 SVGEGT. The CDR3 loop reads CASRESGPNQPQHF. The CDR3 nucleotides read TGTGCCAGCAGGGAGTCGGGGCCCAATCAGCCCCAGCATTTT.

This rearrangement joins TRBV5-8 to TRBJ2-1; 9 positions match TRBD1. The CDR3 runs to 13 residues. The trim removed 5 bases at V and 10 bases at J, leaving 7 bases unmatched. Per germline, CDR1 SGHTS and CDR2 YDEGEE. This CDR3 reads CASSLDRGDEQFF. The CDR3 region has the DNA TGTGCCAGCAGTCTCGACAGGGGGGACGAGCAGTTCTTC. Full variable domain (rest looked up from reference TRBV5-8 and TRBJ2-1): EAGVTQSPTHLIKTRGQQATLRCSPISGHTSVYWYQQALGLGLQFLLWYDEGEERNRGNFPPRFSGRQFPNYSSELNVNALELEDSALYLCASSLDRGDEQFFGPGTRLTVL.

The genes are TRBV9 and TRBJ1-6; the D gene is possibly TRBD1 (5 bases). Between the trimmed V and J ends, which lost 2 bases and 7 bases, there was a span of 13 bases. Germline CDR1 SGDLS, CDR2 YYNGEE. The length of the CDR3 is 15 residues. CDR3: CASSVTGTANSPLHF. The CDR3 DNA reads TGTGCCAGCAGCGTGACCGGGACGGCGAATTCACCCCTCCACTTT. The entire variable domain, with the rest obtained from reference TRBV9 and TRBJ1-6, is as follows: DSGVTQTPKHLITATGQRVTLRCSPRSGDLSVYWYQQSLDQGLQFLIQYYNGEERAKGNILERFSAQQFPDLHSELNLSSLELGDSALYFCASSVTGTANSPLHFGNGTRLTVT.

The V gene is TRBV2, the J gene TRBJ1-6; the D is unclear. Germline CDR1 reads SNHLY; CDR2 reads FYNNEI. This CDR3 region has 16 residues. Trimming cost V 7 bases and J 5 bases, with 18 bases left between them. CDR3 amino acids: CASNVRGGRDNSPLHF. The CDR3 DNA follows: TGTGCCAGCAATGTGAGAGGCGGGAGGGATAATTCACCCCTCCACTTT.